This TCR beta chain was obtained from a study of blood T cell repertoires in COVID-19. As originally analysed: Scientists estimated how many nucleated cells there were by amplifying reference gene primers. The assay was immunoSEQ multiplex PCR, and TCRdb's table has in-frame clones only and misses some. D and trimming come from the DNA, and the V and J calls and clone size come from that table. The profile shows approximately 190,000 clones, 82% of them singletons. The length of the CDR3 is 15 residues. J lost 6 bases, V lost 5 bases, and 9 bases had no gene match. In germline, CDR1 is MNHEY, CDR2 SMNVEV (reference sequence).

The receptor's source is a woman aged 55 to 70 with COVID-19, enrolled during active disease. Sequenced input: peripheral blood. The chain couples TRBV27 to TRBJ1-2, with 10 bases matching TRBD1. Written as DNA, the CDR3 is TGTGCCAGCAGTCGAAATAGACAGGGGGCGGATGGCTACACCTTC. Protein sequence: CASSRNRQGADGYTF.